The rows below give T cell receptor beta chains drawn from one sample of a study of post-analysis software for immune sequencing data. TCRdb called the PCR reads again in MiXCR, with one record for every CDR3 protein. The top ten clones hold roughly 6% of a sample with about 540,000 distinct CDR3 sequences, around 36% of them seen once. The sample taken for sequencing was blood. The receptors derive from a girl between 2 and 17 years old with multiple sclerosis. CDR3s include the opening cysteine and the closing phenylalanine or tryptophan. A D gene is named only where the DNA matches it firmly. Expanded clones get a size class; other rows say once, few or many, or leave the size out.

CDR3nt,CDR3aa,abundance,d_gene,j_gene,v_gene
TGTGCCAGCTACCGTCCGACAGATACGCAGTATTTT,CASYRPTDTQYF,.,.,TRBJ2-3,TRBV6-2/TRBV6-3
TGTGCCAGTCAACTGGAGGGGGGAACCTACGAGCAGTACTTC,CASQLEGGTYEQYF,.,.,TRBJ2-7,TRBV2
TGCAGCGTTCGGGGAGGTCGGGGTGAAAAACTGTTTTTT,CSVRGGRGEKLFF,.,.,TRBJ1-4,TRBV29-1
TGTGCCAGCAGCCAACCCGGGACAGGGGGCGAGCAGTACTTC,CASSQPGTGGEQYF,.,TRBD1,TRBJ2-7,TRBV7-9
TGCGCCAGCGGCCTAGCGGGGGGCAGGGAGACCCAGTACTTC,CASGLAGGRETQYF,few,TRBD2,TRBJ2-5,TRBV5-1
TGTGCCAGCAGCTACCATCCTCGGAGAGGGAACTATGGCTACACCTTC,CASSYHPRRGNYGYTF,few,.,TRBJ1-2,TRBV3-1
TGTGCCATCAGTGAGTATGGTAGTCGGGACGAGCAGTACTTC,CAISEYGSRDEQYF,.,.,TRBJ2-7,TRBV10-3
TGTGCCAGCAGTTCCCGGATGTCCGACTCCTATAATTCACCCCTCCACTTT,CASSSRMSDSYNSPLHF,.,.,TRBJ1-6,TRBV6-5
TGTGCCAGCAGCTTGGGCGGGGGGCCTGTACGAGAGACCCAGTACTTC,CASSLGGGPVRETQYF,.,TRBD2,TRBJ2-5,TRBV7-8
TGTGCCACCAGCAGAGCCGGACCGGACGGCTACACCTTC,CATSRAGPDGYTF,.,.,TRBJ1-2,TRBV15
TGTGCCACCAGCATGGGACAGCTACTAAACACTGAAGCTTTCTTT,CATSMGQLLNTEAFF,.,TRBD1,TRBJ1-1,TRBV15
TGTGCCATCAGTGAGGCCCCCCCGGTCAATGAGCAGTACTTC,CAISEAPPVNEQYF,.,.,TRBJ2-7,TRBV10-3
TGCAGTGCTAGAGATGGGGCTAGCACAGATACGCAGTATTTT,CSARDGASTDTQYF,medium-sized,.,TRBJ2-3,TRBV20-1
TGCAGTGCTAGAGCCCTTCCCCGGGACCGCTACGAGCAGTACTTC,CSARALPRDRYEQYF,.,.,TRBJ2-7,TRBV20-1
TGCAGTGCTAGACAGGGGGCGGCTCAGCCCCAGCATTTT,CSARQGAAQPQHF,.,TRBD1,TRBJ1-5,TRBV20-1
TGTGCCAGCAGCTTCGACAGGGGCAAGAATTCACCCCTCCACTTT,CASSFDRGKNSPLHF,.,TRBD1,TRBJ1-6,TRBV7-2
TGTGCCAGCAGCTTAGTGGGGGGTAGCGAGGGAGAGACCCAGTACTTC,CASSLVGGSEGETQYF,.,.,TRBJ2-5,TRBV7-2
TGTGCCAGCAGTTCGTGGACACCCCAAGAGACCCAGTACTTC,CASSSWTPQETQYF,few,.,TRBJ2-5,TRBV27
TGCGCCAGCAGCCACCTAGGGAGGGGGGGCCGGAATGAGCAGTTCTTC,CASSHLGRGGRNEQFF,few,.,TRBJ2-1,TRBV4-1
TGCAGTGCTAGGGGGACAGGCCAAGAGACCCAGTACTTC,CSARGTGQETQYF,few,TRBD1,TRBJ2-5,TRBV20-1
TGCAGCGAGGGACAGGGAGGTGGCTACACCTTC,CSEGQGGGYTF,.,TRBD1,TRBJ1-2,TRBV29-1
TGTGCCAGCAGCCAAGTGTTCGGAAGGCAGTACTTC,CASSQVFGRQYF,few,.,TRBJ2-5,TRBV14
TGCAGCGTTGGTGGGACAACTTCCTACGAGCAGTACTTC,CSVGGTTSYEQYF,.,.,TRBJ2-7,TRBV29-1
TGTGCCAGCAGTCAGGACAGGGGATTATCCTACGAGCAGTACTTC,CASSQDRGLSYEQYF,.,TRBD1,TRBJ2-7,TRBV12-3/TRBV12-4
TGTGCCAGCAGTCTAGGGGACAGGCAAAGGCCGCAGTATTTT,CASSLGDRQRPQYF,.,TRBD1,TRBJ2-3,TRBV12-3/TRBV12-4
TGTGCCAGCTCCATGGTCCTGGGCTTCACAGATACGCAGTATTTT,CASSMVLGFTDTQYF,.,.,TRBJ2-3,TRBV12-3/TRBV12-4
TGTGCCAGCAGTCTTGGAGTTCGGGGGGGGTACGAGCAGTACTTC,CASSLGVRGGYEQYF,few,TRBD2,TRBJ2-7,TRBV27
TGCGCCAGCAGCTCAACCCTGGGACACCGAAGGTTTTGGGATACGCAGTATTTT,CASSSTLGHRRFWDTQYF,.,.,TRBJ2-3,TRBV5-1
TGCGCCAGCAGCTACCGCGGGGGGGGAAACTACAATGAGCAGTTCTTC,CASSYRGGGNYNEQFF,many,TRBD2,TRBJ2-1,TRBV5-1
TGTGCCAGCAGCTTAGGGGAGAGTTGGACTCCCTTTGGAAATACGCAGTATTTT,CASSLGESWTPFGNTQYF,.,.,TRBJ2-3,TRBV7-2
TGTGCCACCGATAAAAGGGGGGCAGGGGTCCCTCCGGGACAGAGTGAGCAGTTCTTC,CATDKRGAGVPPGQSEQFF,few,.,TRBJ2-1,TRBV15
TGCAGTGCTAGAGAAGCCACAAGGGGCTACACCTTC,CSAREATRGYTF,few,.,TRBJ1-2,TRBV20-1
TGCGCCAGCAGCTCCTGGCTAATGGGGGGGAGAACCTACAATGAGCAGTTCTTC,CASSSWLMGGRTYNEQFF,.,TRBD2,TRBJ2-1,TRBV5-1
TGTGCCAGCAGCCAAACGGGGGGGCGACCTAGCTCCTACAATGAGCAGTTCTTC,CASSQTGGRPSSYNEQFF,few,TRBD2,TRBJ2-1,TRBV7-6
TGCGCCAGCAGACCGGGACTAGCGGCCTACGAGCAGTACTTC,CASRPGLAAYEQYF,few,TRBD2,TRBJ2-7,TRBV5-1
TGCAGTGCTAGGCCTTTTGACAGGGGTTCCTACGAGCAGTACTTC,CSARPFDRGSYEQYF,.,TRBD1,TRBJ2-7,TRBV20-1
TGCAGCGCAATTCCGGGGGACCAAGAGACCCAGTACTTC,CSAIPGDQETQYF,few,.,TRBJ2-5,TRBV29-1
TGTGCCAGCAGCTTACGGGACAGGGGAATAGATACGCAGTATTTT,CASSLRDRGIDTQYF,.,TRBD1,TRBJ2-3,TRBV7-2
TGCGCCAGCAGCTGGGGACTAGCGGGGGCCTACAATGAGCAGTTCTTC,CASSWGLAGAYNEQFF,once,TRBD2,TRBJ2-1,TRBV5-1
TGTGCCAGCAGTCGGACAGGGAACTCCTACAATGAGCAGTTCTTC,CASSRTGNSYNEQFF,few,TRBD1,TRBJ2-1,TRBV7-2
TGTGCCAGCAGCTTGGCCCCCCCAAGCGCTGAAGCTTTCTTT,CASSLAPPSAEAFF,.,.,TRBJ1-1,TRBV5-5
TGTGCCAGCAGTCTACCCCCCGTCGATACGCAGTATTTT,CASSLPPVDTQYF,.,.,TRBJ2-3,TRBV6-1